This T cell receptor beta chain was sequenced for a study of T cell repertoires in cytomegalovirus infection. Overall study context: It can be stated that public TCR beta signatures indicated CMV infection as well as a matching HLA type. Study-level findings and limits: The response measured ex vivo was dominated by TCR beta clonotypes (HLA-C-restricted and CMV-specific). The cumulative frequency of public TCR beta families distinguished individuals who carried CMV together with the relevant HLA.

This clonotype was observed a few times. Its antigen remains unidentified. In TCRdb, the reads were re-called with MiXCR into one record per CDR3 protein. Of fewer than 700,000 distinct CDR3 sequences listed, approximately 24% were seen once; the top ten hold around 8%. Germline V lookup: CDR1 SQVTM, CDR2 ANQGSEA. V shed 6 bases, J shed 3 bases, and the junction held 14 bases outside the gene matches. This CDR3 has 15 amino acids. The chain links TRBV29-1 to TRBJ2-7; TRBD1 matches at 7 bases. The sample comprised CD8+ T cells from PBMCs. The clonotype originates from a human donor in good health (CMV status not recorded). Some clones in this sample may be carry-over from other donors' samples. CDR3 loop: CSVPYRDSSLYEQYV. In DNA, the CDR3 is TGCAGCGTCCCATACCGGGACAGCTCACTCTACGAGCAGTACGTC.